A single T cell receptor beta chain is shown here with its context. A much bigger clone sits one base away, suggesting this may be a read error. Sequenced patients had shown CD8+CD57+ cell expansion by flow cytometry. This record comes from a study of CD8+CD57+ T cells in acquired aplastic anemia. Genomic DNA templated the TCR beta VDJ and CDR3 profiling. TCRdb recomputed calls from the reads with MiXCR, one row per CDR3 protein. Here the sample spans 210,000 or so distinct CDR3 sequences, approximately 51% being singletons. Germline values: CDR1 DFQATT, CDR2 SNEGSKA (reference sequence). V gave up 0 bases and J gave up 3 bases; unmatched junction bases: 9. This CDR3 has 17 residues.

What was sequenced was sorted CD4+, CD8+, or CD8+CD57+ T cells (not recorded which) from PBMCs. V gene TRBV20-1 combines with J gene TRBJ2-2; 8 nucleotides align to TRBD2. This receptor was taken from a human donor with aplastic anemia. CDR3 loop: CSARDQRSGGDTGELFF. CDR3 in DNA: TGCAGTGCTAGAGATCAAAGAAGCGGGGGAGACACCGGGGAGCTGTTTTTT.